The present entry profiles one T cell receptor beta chain with its context. Its antigen is still unknown. In making TCR cDNA, 5'RACE template switching added a universal primer site and UMIs to it. MiXCR, applied by TCRdb to the 5' RACE reads, yields one record per CDR3 protein. Here the sample spans 95,000 to 150,000 distinct CDR3 sequences, around 7.7% being singletons. The data originate from a study of T cells after yellow fever vaccination. Study at large: Some fractions had low cell numbers, and these were prepared with SMART-Seq v4 Ultra Low Input.

Trimming shortened V by 1 base and J by 8 bases, and 9 bases separated the two germline ends. This CDR3 has 13 residues. CDR1 is MNHEY and CDR2 is SVGAGI in the germline V gene. Findings and caveats of the study: Abundant clonotypes from the bulk population could contaminate FACS-sorted repertoires.

The sequence came from a man between 18 and 35 years old who received the YFV17D yellow fever vaccine. This sequence joins TRBV6-5 and TRBJ1-3, with a tentative D call TRBD1 (5 bases). This specimen was CD4+ T cells sorted from PBMCs, taken more than 8 days after the first yellow fever vaccination. The CDR3 reads CASSYWGGDTIYF. The DNA for the CDR3 is TGTGCCAGCAGTTACTGGGGCGGGGACACCATATATTTT.